This T cell receptor (beta chain) originates from a study of regulatory T cells. Details on this clone: Its antigen is not known.

Per germline, CDR1 WSHSY and CDR2 SAAADI. Trimming shortened V by 6 bases and J by 10 bases, and 25 bases separated the two germline ends. The CDR3 consists of 16 residues. The PCR used 52 TRBV and 13 TRBJ primers. Repertoires were generated with immunoSEQ multiplex PCR, while TCRdb's copy carries only in-frame clones and drops some. The sample lists some 38,000 clones; around nine tenths were seen once. Broader study findings: In CD3G-deficient patients, conventional CD4+ T cells were enriched for hydrophobic CDR3 residues at positions 6 and 7. Patient repertoires had restricted TRB V-J pairs and skewed V and J usage, most in Tregs.

Autoimmunity was present in every CD3G-deficient patient, worse in two. Patients aged 2 to 39 years had fewer naive and more memory CD4+ and CD8+ T cells. Sorting split CD4+ cells into CD25-high CD127-low Tregs and CD25-low CD127-high conventional T cells. The specimen sequenced was conventional CD4+ T cells sorted from blood. This clonotype originated in a person aged 18-30 years with CD3G deficiency. The V and J genes are TRBV10-2 and TRBJ2-1, with D maybe TRBD2 (5 bases). The CDR3 region has the DNA TGCGCCAGCAGGGCCCCCCAAGGCGGAGGTTGGCGGGAGCAGTTCTTC. Encoded protein: CASRAPQGGGWREQFF.